This entry describes one TCR beta chain. Here immunoSEQ multiplex PCR was the method, and the copy in TCRdb shows in-frame clones only, minus some. The sample records about 250,000 clones, 84% being singletons. These data come from a study of blood T cell repertoires in COVID-19. The wider study: Sources were T cells, B-cell-depleted T cells, or PBMCs; the material itself was cDNA or gDNA.

Trimming shortened V by 0 bases and J by 8 bases, and 12 bases separated the two germline ends. CDR3 length equals 13 residues. Per the germline V gene, CDR1 is SGHTS and CDR2 is YDEGEE. The TCR sequence derives from a man aged 50-60 years with active or convalescent COVID-19. The gene calls are TRBV5-8 and TRBJ2-7; D uncertain. The sample comprised peripheral blood. CDR3 amino acids: CASSLVQQEKQYF. CDR3 sequence (DNA): TGTGCCAGCAGCTTGGTGCAGCAGGAAAAGCAGTACTTC. The variable domain in full, completed from reference TRBV5-8 and TRBJ2-7, reads EAGVTQSPTHLIKTRGQQATLRCSPISGHTSVYWYQQALGLGLQFLLWYDEGEERNRGNFPPRFSGRQFPNYSSELNVNALELEDSALYLCASSLVQQEKQYFGPGTRLTVT.